This TCR beta chain was observed in a study of spatial heterogeneity in lung cancer. Study overall: Available follow-up PBMC samples were sequenced, at a median of approximately 24 months post-resection. Detected sequences consistently included more beta-chain ones than alpha-chain ones.

Time point: blood at routine non-recurrence follow-up after resection. The study sequenced unsorted whole RNA from tumor, nontumor lung or frozen PBMC. There are 14 residues in the CDR3. V lost 3 bases and J lost 6; bases outside the gene matches: 6. TCRdb fed the 5' RACE reads into MiXCR, producing one record per CDR3 protein. The data hold approximately 30,000 distinct CDR3 sequences, with under 11% observed a single time. The sample in question was PBMCs, obtained at follow-up. V is TRBV12-3 or TRBV12-4 and J is TRBJ2-3; 7 nucleotides agree with TRBD2. The TCR was taken from a female donor with early-stage non-small cell lung cancer. CDR3: CASSLRAGMDTQYF. CDR3 DNA: TGTGCCAGCAGTTTGCGAGCGGGGATGGATACGCAGTATTTT.